Presented here are 17 T cell receptor beta chains from one specimen sequenced in a study of patients and donors after allogeneic stem cell transplantation. TCRdb called the RT-PCR reads again in MiXCR, with one record for every CDR3 protein. The sample lists roughly 150,000 distinct CDR3 sequences, about a quarter occurring once. The sample comprised blood, either unsorted or a sorted T cell fraction (not recorded which). These receptors all stem from a human donor who was either an allogeneic HSCT recipient or a stem cell or donor lymphocyte infusion donor (not recorded which). It is not recorded whose cells these are; they may come from a transplant donor.

A few counts support this clonotype. The rearrangement uses TRBV5-1 and TRBJ1-2; the match to TRBD1 covers 9 bases. Germline CDR1 reads SGHRS; CDR2 reads YFSETQ. This CDR3 is built from 14 residues. Trimming took 4 bases from V and 4 from J; bases not matched to a gene: 5. The CDR3 nucleotides are TGCGCCAGCAGCGGAGGACAGGGGTTCTATGGCTACACCTTC. This gives the protein CASSGGQGFYGYTF.

The chain links TRBV20-1 to TRBJ2-1, with D unresolved. The V gene's germline CDR1 is DFQATT and CDR2 SNEGSKA (reference sequence). The CDR3 spans 9 residues. The V and J ends lost 3 bases and 10 bases respectively, with 4 bases between them. CDR3 sequence (DNA): TGCAGTGCTAGTATGGAGCAGTTCTTC. This codes for CSASMEQFF.

In this sample, this clonotype turned up many times. In nucleotides, the CDR3 is TGTGCCAGCAGTGAAGCATGGCAGTCTGGGGCCAACGTCCTGACTTTC. Encoded protein: CASSEAWQSGANVLTF. This chain connects TRBV2 to TRBJ2-6, with unresolved D. Trimming shortened V by 0 bases and J by 1 base, and 7 bases separated the two germline ends. Germline V gene sequence: CDR1 SNHLY, CDR2 FYNNEI. This CDR3 spans 16 amino acids.

V is TRBV25-1 and J is TRBJ2-7, with D possibly called TRBD1 or TRBD2 (6 bases each). The CDR3 loop spans 13 amino acids. Looked up from germline, CDR1 is MGHDK and CDR2 is SYGVNS. V dropped 5 bases and J dropped 4 bases, with 12 bases sitting between them. CDR3: CASSWGAGYEQYF. CDR3 bases: TGTGCCAGCAGTTGGGGGGCAGGGTACGAGCAGTACTTC.

The V call is TRBV6-5, the J call TRBJ1-4, with TRBD1 matching over 7 bases. The germline V gene encodes CDR1 MNHEY and CDR2 SVGAGI. The length of the CDR3 is 13 residues. The J segment lost 14 bases and the V segment lost 6 bases, leaving 12 bases of the junction unmatched. CDR3: CASRLRGAIELFF. The CDR3 DNA sequence: TGTGCCAGCAGACTCAGGGGGGCTATTGAGCTGTTTTTT.

The gene calls are TRBV20-1 and TRBJ2-3; D may be TRBD1 (5 bases). The length of the CDR3 is 14 residues. The germline gives CDR1 DFQATT, CDR2 SNEGSKA (reference sequence). V shed 3 bases and J shed 4 bases, with 14 bases lying between them. DNA for the CDR3: TGCAGTGCTAGTAGGCGACAGCGCCCAGATACGCAGTATTTT. Amino acid sequence: CSASRRQRPDTQYF.

The rearrangement links TRBV7-2 to TRBJ2-1, with D tentatively TRBD2 (6 bases). V was shortened by 4 bases and J by 10 bases, with 11 bases between the two germline ends. The CDR3 loop spans 12 amino acids. Germline-derived CDR1 and CDR2 are SGHTA and FQGNSA. The CDR3 spells CASSWGLAEQFF. The CDR3 DNA sequence: TGTGCCAGCAGCTGGGGACTCGCGGAGCAGTTCTTC. The complete variable domain, with remaining parts taken from reference TRBV7-2 and TRBJ2-1, reads GAGVSQSPSNKVTEKGKDVELRCDPISGHTALYWYRQSLGQGLEFLIYFQGNSAPDKSGLPSDRFSAERTGGSVSTLTIQRTQQEDSAVYLCASSWGLAEQFFGPGTRLTVL.

J is TRBJ2-7 and V is TRBV2; no clear D gene. CDR1 is SNHLY, CDR2 FYNNEI, per germline. The germline V and J ends were trimmed by 3 bases and 2 bases, with 20 bases remaining between them. The CDR3 contains 17 residues. As DNA, the CDR3 is TGTGCCAGCAGTGATAGGCGCTCGACCGTCTTAACCTACGAGCAGTACTTC. Its translation is CASSDRRSTVLTYEQYF.

The chain employs TRBV3-1 and TRBJ2-5; no definite D call. Trimming took 6 bases from V and 5 from J, leaving 13 bases between them. The germline gives CDR1 LGHDT, CDR2 YNNKEL (reference sequence). CDR3 length equals 13 residues. CDR3 loop: CASRITVAETQYF. The CDR3 coding sequence is TGTGCCAGCAGGATTACAGTTGCCGAGACCCAGTACTTC.

This clonotype was observed a handful of times. This rearrangement joins TRBV11-2 to TRBJ1-2; D ambiguous. Germline V gene data show CDR1 as SGHAT and CDR2 as FQNNGV. Trimming left V 5 bases short and J 1 base short, with 17 bases between. The CDR3 is made up of 16 amino acids. CDR3 in DNA: TGTGCCAGCAGCCCCACCTTAGGGATTTTTAACTATGGCTACACCTTC. This codes for CASSPTLGIFNYGYTF.

This clonotype was counted only a few times. The chain joins TRBV20-1 to TRBJ2-1, with unresolved D. The length of the CDR3 is 14 residues. Trimming took off 1 base at V and 0 bases at J, with 7 bases between the two ends. CDR1 DFQATT and CDR2 SNEGSKA come from the germline V gene (reference sequence). DNA of the CDR3: TGCAGTGCTAGAGCTCAAGGCTCCTACAATGAGCAGTTCTTC. Amino acids: CSARAQGSYNEQFF.

The chain uses TRBV29-1 and TRBJ2-5; 9 bases agree with TRBD1. The CDR3 spans 13 residues. The J segment lost 4 bases and the V segment lost 6 bases, leaving 6 bases of the junction unmatched. Germline V gives CDR1 SQVTM, CDR2 ANQGSEA. The CDR3 nucleotides are TGCAGCGTCATACAGGGGGCCCCAGAGACCCAGTACTTC. This sequence encodes CSVIQGAPETQYF.

This clonotype was seen only a few times. This rearrangement joins TRBV9 to TRBJ2-2; 7 positions match TRBD1. The CDR3 length is 15 residues. Germline CDR1 reads SGDLS; CDR2 reads YYNGEE. V lost 0 bases to trimming and J lost 3 bases; unmatched junction nucleotides: 2. CDR3 amino acids: CASSVVGGYTGELFF. The CDR3 DNA reads as TGTGCCAGCAGCGTAGTAGGGGGCTACACCGGGGAGCTGTTTTTT.

This clonotype was recorded a few times. The chain has TRBV12-3 or TRBV12-4 and TRBJ2-5, with D unresolved. The CDR3 has 13 residues. V lost 2 bases and J 0 bases, leaving 4 bases between the germline ends. Here the CDR3 DNA reads TGTGCCAGCAGTTTACAGTACCAAGAGACCCAGTACTTC. Residues: CASSLQYQETQYF.

V gene TRBV11-1 combines with J gene TRBJ1-1, with TRBD1 matching over 8 bases. The V and J ends lost 1 base and 2 bases, in that order; junction bases with no gene match: 18. CDR3 length: 20 residues. Germline CDR1 and CDR2: SGHAT and FQDESV (reference sequence). Written as DNA, the CDR3 is TGTGCCAGCAGCTTAGGTGGATTTGGGCAGGGGGCGCAATCCAACACTGAAGCTTTCTTT. Translating gives CASSLGGFGQGAQSNTEAFF.

This clonotype has just a few counts. The chain employs TRBV12-5 and TRBJ1-1, with 8 bases lining up with TRBD1. Germline V gene sequence: CDR1 LGHNT, CDR2 FRNRAP. V dropped 5 bases and J dropped 4; count of bases not matched to a gene: 3. There are 13 residues in the CDR3. The CDR3 DNA follows: TGTGCTAGTGGTATAACAGGGGGCACTGAAGCTTTCTTT. Its translation is CASGITGGTEAFF.

The V and J genes are TRBV18 and TRBJ2-6; D gene unclear. Germline CDR1 and CDR2: KGHSH and LQKENI. V was cut by 2 bases and J by 2 bases, with 7 bases left in between. The CDR3 is made up of 15 amino acids. CDR3 sequence (DNA): TGTGCCAGCTCACCAAAGAGAGCTGGGGCCAACGTCCTGACTTTC. Translated: CASSPKRAGANVLTF.